The clone carrying this TCR beta chain has just a few counts. This CDR3 contains 13 residues. Germline values: CDR1 LNHDA, CDR2 SQIVND (reference sequence). The V end lost 4 bases, the J end lost 7 bases, and 13 bases lay between the germline ends. This sample is part of a study of T cells in Graves' hyperthyroidism and ophthalmopathy. Study in general: Peripheral blood was obtained at initial diagnosis, preceding any treatment.

Hyperthyroidism patients were newly diagnosed, had disease duration under 2 months, and were aged 18 to 65 years. Diagnosis rested on symptoms, serum thyroxine and TRAb, thyroid ultrasound, and orbital computed tomography. Amplified TCR beta CDR3 regions came from RNA transcripts. HTBI primers were employed in a first-round RT-PCR of the TCR CDR3. TCRdb independently ran MiXCR on the multiplex PCR reads; one entry per CDR3 protein. The sample holds approximately 640,000 distinct CDR3 sequences, 17% seen once. The clonotype was recovered from a man in his fifties with Graves' hyperthyroidism. Sequencing used blood. J is TRBJ2-5 and V is TRBV19; either TRBD1 or TRBD2 may supply D (5 bases each). The CDR3 loop reads CASSTGRVATQYF. CDR3 coding DNA: TGTGCCAGTAGTACAGGGAGAGTCGCGACCCAGTACTTC.